The clone carrying this T cell receptor (beta chain) was recorded only once. Antigen unknown. This entry is derived from a study of T cell responses to AZD1222 COVID-19 vaccine. Assay: immunoSEQ multiplex PCR; the TCRdb copy retains only in-frame clones and omits some. The data hold under 95,000 clones, with roughly 90% observed a single time. General study points: The CD4 TCRs associated with vaccination extended across spike and predominated at 160-218 and 743-854. Increases in Spike-specific TCR breadth and depth were seen after two AZD1222 doses.

The V gene end was trimmed by 8 bases and the J gene end by 4 bases; junction bases not matched to a gene: 5. The CDR3 length is 13 residues. Sequencing used peripheral blood, obtained on day 0 of AZD1222 vaccination. The genes are TRBV12-3 or TRBV12-4 and TRBJ2-5, with 9 bases that match TRBD1. The sequence derives from an adult in good health. CDR3 in DNA: TGTGCCAGCGTGCCGGGACAGGGAGAGACCCAGTACTTC. Amino acids: CASVPGQGETQYF.